These T cell receptor beta chains were read from a single sample in a study of blood T cell repertoires in COVID-19. Only in-frame clones appear in the TCRdb table, and some are missing; sequencing was by immunoSEQ multiplex PCR. The table records about 250,000 clones, 70% to 90% of them present only once. Sequenced: peripheral blood. All receptors derive from a man in his fifties or sixties with acute or convalescent COVID-19. Each CDR3 is given without its conserved first and last residue.

V	J	CDR3
TRBV5-1	TRBJ2-1	ASNTGTADYNEQF
TRBV4-1	TRBJ2-7	ASSHPTSGRSYEQY
TRBV5-1	TRBJ2-3	ASSMGQGTDTQY
TRBV7-2	TRBJ2-7	ASRASSGSWNEQY
TRBV3-1/TRBV3-2	TRBJ2-7	ASSDSGFSSYEQY
TRBV11-1	TRBJ2-1	ASRSAGRESNNEQF
TRBV9	TRBJ1-1	ASSVDRETEAF
TRBV5-1	TRBJ1-1	ASKSRQINTEAF
TRBV6-4	TRBJ2-1	ASSSFRTSGSSYNEQF
TRBV13	TRBJ2-2	ASSLQGPNTGELF
TRBV5-1	TRBJ2-5	ASSLYQGGETQY
TRBV11-2	TRBJ2-7	ASSPRQGATHEQY
TRBV6-5	TRBJ1-1	ASIQGIEAF
TRBV4-2	TRBJ2-2	ASSQESVTGELF
TRBV6-1	TRBJ1-5	ASSEASNQPQH
TRBV11-1	TRBJ2-7	ASSAGQGFPYEQY
TRBV5-8	TRBJ2-7	ASGYRGKSYEQY